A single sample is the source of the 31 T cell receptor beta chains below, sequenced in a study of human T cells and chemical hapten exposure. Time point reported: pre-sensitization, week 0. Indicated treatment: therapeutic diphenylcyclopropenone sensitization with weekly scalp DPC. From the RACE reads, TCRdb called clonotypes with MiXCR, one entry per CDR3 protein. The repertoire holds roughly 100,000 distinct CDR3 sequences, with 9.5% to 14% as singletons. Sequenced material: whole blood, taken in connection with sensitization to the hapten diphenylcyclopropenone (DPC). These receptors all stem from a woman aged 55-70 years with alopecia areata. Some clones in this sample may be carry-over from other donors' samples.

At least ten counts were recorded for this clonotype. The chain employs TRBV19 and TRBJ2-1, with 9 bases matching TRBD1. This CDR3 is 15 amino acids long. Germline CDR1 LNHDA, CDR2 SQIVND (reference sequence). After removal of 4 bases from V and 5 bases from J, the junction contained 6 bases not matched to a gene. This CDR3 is CASSTDRGLHNEQFF. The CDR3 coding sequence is TGTGCCAGTAGTACGGACAGGGGCCTTCACAATGAGCAGTTCTTC.

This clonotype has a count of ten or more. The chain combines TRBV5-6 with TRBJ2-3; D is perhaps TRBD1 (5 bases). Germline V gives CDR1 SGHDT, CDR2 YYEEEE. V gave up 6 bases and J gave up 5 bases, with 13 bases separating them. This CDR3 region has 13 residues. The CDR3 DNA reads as TGTGCCAGCACCGGAATGGGGCTAGATACGCAGTATTTT. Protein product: CASTGMGLDTQYF.

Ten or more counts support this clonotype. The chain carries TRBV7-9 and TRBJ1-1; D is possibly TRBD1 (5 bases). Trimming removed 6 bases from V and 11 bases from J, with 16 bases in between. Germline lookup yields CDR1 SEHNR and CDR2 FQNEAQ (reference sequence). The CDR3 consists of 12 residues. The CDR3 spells CASSSGRRGAFF. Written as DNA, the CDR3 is TGTGCCAGCAGTTCGGGACGGCGGGGGGCTTTCTTT. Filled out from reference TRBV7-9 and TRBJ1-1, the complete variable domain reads DTGVSQNPRHKITKRGQNVTFRCDPISEHNRLYWYRQTLGQGPEFLTYFQNEAQLEKSRLLSDRFSAERPKGSFSTLEIQRTEQGDSAMYLCASSSGRRGAFFGQGTRLTVV.

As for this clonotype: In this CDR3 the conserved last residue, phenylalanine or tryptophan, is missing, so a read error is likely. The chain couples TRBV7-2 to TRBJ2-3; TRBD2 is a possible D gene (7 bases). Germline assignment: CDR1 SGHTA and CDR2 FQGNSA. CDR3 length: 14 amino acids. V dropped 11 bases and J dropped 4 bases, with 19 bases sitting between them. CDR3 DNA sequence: TGTGCCTACAGGGAGGGGGGGCCTTCAGATACGCAGTATTCT. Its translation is CAYREGGPSDTQYS.

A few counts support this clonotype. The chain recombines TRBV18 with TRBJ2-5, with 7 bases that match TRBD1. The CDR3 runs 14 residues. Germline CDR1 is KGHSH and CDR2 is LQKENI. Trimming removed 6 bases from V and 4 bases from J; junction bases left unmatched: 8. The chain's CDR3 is CASSPSTGPETQYF. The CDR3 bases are TGTGCCAGCTCGCCCTCGACAGGGCCAGAGACCCAGTACTTC.

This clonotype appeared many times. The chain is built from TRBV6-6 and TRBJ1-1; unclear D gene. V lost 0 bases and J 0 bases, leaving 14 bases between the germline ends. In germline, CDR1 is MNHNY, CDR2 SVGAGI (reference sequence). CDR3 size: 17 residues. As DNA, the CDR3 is TGTGCCAGCAGTTACTCGGGCTATCAGGAGTTGAACACTGAAGCTTTCTTT. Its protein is CASSYSGYQELNTEAFF.

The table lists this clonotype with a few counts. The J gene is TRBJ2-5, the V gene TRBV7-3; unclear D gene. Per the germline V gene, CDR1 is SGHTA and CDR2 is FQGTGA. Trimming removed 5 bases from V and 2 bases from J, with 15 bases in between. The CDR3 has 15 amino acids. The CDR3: CASSPAGHGQETQYF. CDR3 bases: TGTGCCAGCAGCCCCGCCGGTCACGGACAAGAGACCCAGTACTTC.

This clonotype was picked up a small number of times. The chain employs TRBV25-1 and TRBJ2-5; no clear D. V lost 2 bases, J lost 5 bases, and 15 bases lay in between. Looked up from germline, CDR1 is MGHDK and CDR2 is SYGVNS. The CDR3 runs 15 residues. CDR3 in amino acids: CASSERSSVRETQYF. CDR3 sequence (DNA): TGTGCCAGCAGTGAAAGATCTTCCGTCCGGGAGACCCAGTACTTC.

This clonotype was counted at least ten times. CDR3 amino acids: CASGLVRNPGANVLTF. CDR3 coding DNA: TGTGCTAGTGGTTTGGTACGTAATCCTGGGGCCAACGTCCTGACTTTC. The rearrangement links TRBV12-5 to TRBJ2-6; unclear D gene. Trimming pared 0 bases from V and 2 bases from J, leaving 8 bases between. Germline CDR1 reads LGHNT; CDR2 reads FRNRAP. The CDR3 spans 16 residues.

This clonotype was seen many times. The CDR3 DNA is TGTGCCAGTAGTATGGTCGGTGGGGTCGAGCAGTACTTC. It specifies CASSMVGGVEQYF. V and J are TRBV19 and TRBJ2-7; D gene unclear. Germline V gene data show CDR1 as LNHDA and CDR2 as SQIVND (reference sequence). CDR3 length: 13 residues. Deletions cut 3 bases from V and 6 bases from J, with 12 bases between.

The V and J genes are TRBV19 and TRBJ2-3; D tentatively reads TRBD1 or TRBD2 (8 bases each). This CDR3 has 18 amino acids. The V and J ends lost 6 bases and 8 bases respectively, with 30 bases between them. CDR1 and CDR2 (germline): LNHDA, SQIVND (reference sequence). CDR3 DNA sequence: TGTGCCAGTAGAGGGCGACAGGGGAGCGGCGGACGGGAGGGTACGCAGTATTTT. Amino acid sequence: CASRGRQGSGGREGTQYF.

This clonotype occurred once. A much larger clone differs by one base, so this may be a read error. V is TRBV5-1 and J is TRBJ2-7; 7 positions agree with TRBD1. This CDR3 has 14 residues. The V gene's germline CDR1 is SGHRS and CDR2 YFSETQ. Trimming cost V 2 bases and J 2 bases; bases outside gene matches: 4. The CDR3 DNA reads TGCGCCAGCAGCTTCGGGACAGTCCCCTACGAGCAGTACTTC. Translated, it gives CASSFGTVPYEQYF.

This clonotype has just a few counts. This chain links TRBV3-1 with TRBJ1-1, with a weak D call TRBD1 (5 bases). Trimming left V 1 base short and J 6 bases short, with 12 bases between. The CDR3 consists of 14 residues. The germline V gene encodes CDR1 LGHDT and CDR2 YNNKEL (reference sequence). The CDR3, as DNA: TGTGCCAGCAGCCAAGCCTTCAGGGAGGCTGAAGCTTTCTTT. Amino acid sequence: CASSQAFREAEAFF.

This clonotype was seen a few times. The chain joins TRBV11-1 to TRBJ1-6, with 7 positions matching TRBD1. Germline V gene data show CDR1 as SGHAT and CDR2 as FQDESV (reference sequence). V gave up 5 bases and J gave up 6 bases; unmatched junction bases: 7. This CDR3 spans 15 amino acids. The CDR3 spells CASSTDRVGNSPLHF. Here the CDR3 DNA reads TGTGCCAGCAGCACCGACAGGGTGGGTAATTCACCCCTCCACTTT.

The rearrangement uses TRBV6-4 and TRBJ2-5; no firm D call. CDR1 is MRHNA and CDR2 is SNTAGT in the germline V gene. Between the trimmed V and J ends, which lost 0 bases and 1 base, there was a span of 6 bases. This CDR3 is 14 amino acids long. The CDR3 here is CASSDSGSQETQYF. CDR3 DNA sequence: TGTGCCAGCAGTGACTCGGGCAGCCAAGAGACCCAGTACTTC.

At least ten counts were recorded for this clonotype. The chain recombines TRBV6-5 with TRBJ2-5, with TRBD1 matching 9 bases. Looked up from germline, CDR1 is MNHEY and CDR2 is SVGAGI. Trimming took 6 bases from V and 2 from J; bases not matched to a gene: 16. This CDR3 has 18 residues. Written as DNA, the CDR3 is TGTGCCAGCAGGAAAGTTTTTGGGACAGGGAGAGGGCAAGAGACCCAGTACTTC. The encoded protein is CASRKVFGTGRGQETQYF.

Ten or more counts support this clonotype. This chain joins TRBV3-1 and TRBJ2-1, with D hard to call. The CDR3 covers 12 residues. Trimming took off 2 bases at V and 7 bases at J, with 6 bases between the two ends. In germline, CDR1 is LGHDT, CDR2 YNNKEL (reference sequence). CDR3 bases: TGTGCCAGCAGCCAATACGGGAATGAGCAGTTCTTC. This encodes CASSQYGNEQFF.

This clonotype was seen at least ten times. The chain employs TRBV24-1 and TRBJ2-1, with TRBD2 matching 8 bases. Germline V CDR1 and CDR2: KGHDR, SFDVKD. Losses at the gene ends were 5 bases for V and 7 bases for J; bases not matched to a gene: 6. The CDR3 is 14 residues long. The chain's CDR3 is CATSASGGKNEQFF. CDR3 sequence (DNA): TGTGCCACCAGTGCTTCGGGGGGGAAGAATGAGCAGTTCTTC.

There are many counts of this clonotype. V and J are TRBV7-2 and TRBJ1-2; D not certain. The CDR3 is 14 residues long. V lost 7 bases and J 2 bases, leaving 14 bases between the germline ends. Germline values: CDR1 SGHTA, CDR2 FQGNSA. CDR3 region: CASTTLVGNYGYTF. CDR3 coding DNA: TGTGCCAGCACCACTTTGGTAGGGAACTATGGCTACACCTTC.

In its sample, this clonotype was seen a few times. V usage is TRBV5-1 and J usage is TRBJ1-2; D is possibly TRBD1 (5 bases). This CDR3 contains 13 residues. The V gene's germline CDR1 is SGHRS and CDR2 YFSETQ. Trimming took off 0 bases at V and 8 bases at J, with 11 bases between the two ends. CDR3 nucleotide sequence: TGCGCCAGCAGCTTGGTACAGGCCGGGGGCTACACCTTC. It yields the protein CASSLVQAGGYTF.

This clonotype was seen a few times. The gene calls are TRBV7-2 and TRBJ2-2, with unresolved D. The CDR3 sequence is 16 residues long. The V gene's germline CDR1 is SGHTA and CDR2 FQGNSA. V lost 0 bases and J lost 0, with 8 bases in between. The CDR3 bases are TGTGCCAGCAGCTTAGCGTCCGCAGCGAACACCGGGGAGCTGTTTTTT. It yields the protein CASSLASAANTGELFF.

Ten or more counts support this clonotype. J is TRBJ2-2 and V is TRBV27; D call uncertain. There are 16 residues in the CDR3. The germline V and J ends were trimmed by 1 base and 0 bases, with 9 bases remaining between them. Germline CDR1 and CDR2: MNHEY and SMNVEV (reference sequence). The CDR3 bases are TGTGCCAGCAGTTTATTTGTAGCTGCGAACACCGGGGAGCTGTTTTTT. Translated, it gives CASSLFVAANTGELFF.

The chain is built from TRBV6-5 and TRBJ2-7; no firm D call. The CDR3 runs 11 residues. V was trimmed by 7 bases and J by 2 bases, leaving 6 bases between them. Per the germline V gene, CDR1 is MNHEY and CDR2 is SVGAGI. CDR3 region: CASKNTYEQYF. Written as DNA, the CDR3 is TGTGCCAGCAAAAATACCTACGAGCAGTACTTC.

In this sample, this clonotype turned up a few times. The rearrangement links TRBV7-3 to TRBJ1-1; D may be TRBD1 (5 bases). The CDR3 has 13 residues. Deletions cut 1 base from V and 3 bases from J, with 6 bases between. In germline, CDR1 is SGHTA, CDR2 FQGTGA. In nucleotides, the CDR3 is TGTGCCAGCAGCTTAATGGGGGACACTGAAGCTTTCTTT. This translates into CASSLMGDTEAFF. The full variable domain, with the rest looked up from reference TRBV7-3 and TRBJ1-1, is GAGVSQTPSNKVTEKGKYVELRCDPISGHTALYWYRQSLGQGPEFLIYFQGTGAADDSGLPNDRFFAVRPEGSVSTLKIQRTERGDSAVYLCASSLMGDTEAFFGQGTRLTVV.

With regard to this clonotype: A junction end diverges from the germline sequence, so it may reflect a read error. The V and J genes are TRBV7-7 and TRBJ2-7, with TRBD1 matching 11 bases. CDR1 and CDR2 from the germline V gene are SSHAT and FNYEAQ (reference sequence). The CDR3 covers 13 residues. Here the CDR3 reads CASSEGQGDEQYF. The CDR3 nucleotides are TGTGCTAGCAGCGAGGGACAGGGGGACGAGCAGTACTTC.

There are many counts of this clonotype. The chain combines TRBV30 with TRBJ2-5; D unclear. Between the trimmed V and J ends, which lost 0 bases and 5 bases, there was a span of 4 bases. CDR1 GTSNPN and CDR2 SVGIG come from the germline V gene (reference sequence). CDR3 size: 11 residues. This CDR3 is CAWSVMETQYF. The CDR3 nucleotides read TGTGCCTGGAGTGTAATGGAGACCCAGTACTTC.

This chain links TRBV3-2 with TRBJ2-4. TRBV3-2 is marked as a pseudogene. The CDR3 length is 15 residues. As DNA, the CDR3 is TGTGCCAGCAGCCAAGGCTTGCTAGCCAAAAACATTCAGTACTTC. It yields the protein CASSQGLLAKNIQYF.

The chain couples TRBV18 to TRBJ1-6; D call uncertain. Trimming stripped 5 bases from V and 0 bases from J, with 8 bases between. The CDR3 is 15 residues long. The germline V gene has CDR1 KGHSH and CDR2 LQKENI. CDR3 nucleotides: TGTGCCAGCTCATTTAGCAGCTCCTATAATTCACCCCTCCACTTT. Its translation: CASSFSSSYNSPLHF. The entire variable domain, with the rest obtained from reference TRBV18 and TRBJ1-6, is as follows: NAGVMQNPRHLVRRRGQEARLRCSPMKGHSHVYWYRQLPEEGLKFMVYLQKENIIDESGMPKERFSAEFPKEGPSILRIQQVVRGDSAAYFCASSFSSSYNSPLHFGNGTRLTVT.

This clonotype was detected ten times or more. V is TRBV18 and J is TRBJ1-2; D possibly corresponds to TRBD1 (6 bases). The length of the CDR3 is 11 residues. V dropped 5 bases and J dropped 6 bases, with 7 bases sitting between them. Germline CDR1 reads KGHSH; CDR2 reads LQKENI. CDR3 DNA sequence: TGTGCCAGCTCAGGGGGCGATGGCTACACCTTC. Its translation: CASSGGDGYTF. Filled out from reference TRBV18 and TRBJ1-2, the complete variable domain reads NAGVMQNPRHLVRRRGQEARLRCSPMKGHSHVYWYRQLPEEGLKFMVYLQKENIIDESGMPKERFSAEFPKEGPSILRIQQVVRGDSAAYFCASSGGDGYTFGSGTRLTVV.

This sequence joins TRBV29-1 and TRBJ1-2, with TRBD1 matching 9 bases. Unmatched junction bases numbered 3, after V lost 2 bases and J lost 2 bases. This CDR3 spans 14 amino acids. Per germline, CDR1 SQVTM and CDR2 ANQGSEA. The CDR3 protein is CSVEYGQGNYGYTF. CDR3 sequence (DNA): TGCAGCGTTGAATACGGACAGGGGAACTATGGCTACACCTTC. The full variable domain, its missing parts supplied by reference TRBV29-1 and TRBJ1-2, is SAVISQKPSRDICQRGTSLTIQCQVDSQVTMMFWYRQQPGQSLTLIATANQGSEATYESGFVIDKFPISRPNLTFSTLTVSNMSPEDSSIYLCSVEYGQGNYGYTFGSGTRLTVV.

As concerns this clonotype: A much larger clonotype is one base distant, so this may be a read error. CDR3 region: CASSLNGGDYGYTF. The DNA of the CDR3 is TGTGCCAGCTCATTAAACGGGGGGGACTATGGCTACACCTTC. The chain joins TRBV18 to TRBJ1-2; tentative D call: TRBD1 (5 bases). The germline V gene has CDR1 KGHSH and CDR2 LQKENI. This CDR3 is built from 14 residues. Trimming stripped 5 bases from V and 3 bases from J, with 13 bases between.